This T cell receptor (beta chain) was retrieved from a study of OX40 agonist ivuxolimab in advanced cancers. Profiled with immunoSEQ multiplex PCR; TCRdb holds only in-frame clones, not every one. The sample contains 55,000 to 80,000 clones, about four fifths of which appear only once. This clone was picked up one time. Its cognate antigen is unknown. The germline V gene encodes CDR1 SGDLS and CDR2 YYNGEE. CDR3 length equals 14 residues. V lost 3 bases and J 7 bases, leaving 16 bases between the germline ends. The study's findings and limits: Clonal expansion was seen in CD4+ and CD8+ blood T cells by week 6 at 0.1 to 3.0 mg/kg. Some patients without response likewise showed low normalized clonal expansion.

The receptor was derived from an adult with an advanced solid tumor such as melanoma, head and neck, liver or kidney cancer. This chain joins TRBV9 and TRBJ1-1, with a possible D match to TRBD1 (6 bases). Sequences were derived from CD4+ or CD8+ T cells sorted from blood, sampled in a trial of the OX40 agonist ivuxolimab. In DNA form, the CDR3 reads TGTGCCAGCAGCGCGACAGGCACGGTTTATGAAGCTTTCTTT. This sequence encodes CASSATGTVYEAFF.